The entry that follows covers one TCR beta chain sequence. This record comes from a study of blood T cell repertoires in COVID-19. Profiling relied on immunoSEQ multiplex PCR, and the TCRdb table lists in-frame clones only, not all of them. The profile shows about 170,000 clones, around 81% of them singletons. The receptor was derived from a human donor with acute or convalescent COVID-19. The donor label of this sample is uncertain. Source material: peripheral blood.

CDR3 protein: CASSESYGNTIYF. The CDR3 nucleotides are TGTGCCAGCAGTGAAAGCTATGGAAACACCATATATTTT. The gene calls are TRBV6-1 and TRBJ1-3; no reliable D call. The CDR3 spans 13 residues. Germline CDR1 and CDR2: MNHNS and SASEGT. Trimming shortened V by 2 bases and J by 3 bases, and 5 bases separated the two germline ends.